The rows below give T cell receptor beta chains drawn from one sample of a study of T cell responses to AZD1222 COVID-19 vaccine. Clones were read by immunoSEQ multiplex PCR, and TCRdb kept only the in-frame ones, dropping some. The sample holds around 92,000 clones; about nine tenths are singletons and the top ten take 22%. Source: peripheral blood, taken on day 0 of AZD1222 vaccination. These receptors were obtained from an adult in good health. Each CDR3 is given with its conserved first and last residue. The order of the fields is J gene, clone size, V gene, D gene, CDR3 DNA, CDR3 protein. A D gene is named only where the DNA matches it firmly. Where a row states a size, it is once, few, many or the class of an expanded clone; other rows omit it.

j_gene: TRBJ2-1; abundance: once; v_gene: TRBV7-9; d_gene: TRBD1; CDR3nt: TGTGCCAGCAGCTTAGCCGGGACAGGGAAGTTCTTC; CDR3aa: CASSLAGTGKFF
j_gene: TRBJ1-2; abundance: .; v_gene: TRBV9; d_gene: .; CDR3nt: TGTGCCAGCAGCGGGGCCACTTTCGAAACAAGGGAAGGCTACACCTTC; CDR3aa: CASSGATFETREGYTF
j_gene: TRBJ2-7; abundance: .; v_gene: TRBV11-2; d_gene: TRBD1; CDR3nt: TGTGCCAGCAGCTCAGGGCCCTACCCGGGACAGGGGGGAAGCGAGCAGTACTTC; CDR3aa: CASSSGPYPGQGGSEQYF
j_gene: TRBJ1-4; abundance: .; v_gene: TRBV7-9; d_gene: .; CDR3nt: TGTGCCAGCAGCTTACGTCCCGGGACGGGGGAAAAACTGTTTTTT; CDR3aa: CASSLRPGTGEKLFF
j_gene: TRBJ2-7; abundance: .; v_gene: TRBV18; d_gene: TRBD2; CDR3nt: TGTGCCAGCTCACCACCGGGGGGGCTAGCGGGGGCCACGCTTTACTTC; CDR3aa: CASSPPGGLAGATLYF
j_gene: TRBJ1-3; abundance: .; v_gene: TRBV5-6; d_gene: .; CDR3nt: TGTGCCAGCAGCTTGGGTCCCCCAGGTCAGAACTCCGGAAACACCATATATTTT; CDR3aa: CASSLGPPGQNSGNTIYF
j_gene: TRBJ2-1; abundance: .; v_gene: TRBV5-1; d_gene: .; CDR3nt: TGCGCCAGCAGCTTGTTCGAGGGGTACAATGAGCAGTTCTTC; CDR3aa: CASSLFEGYNEQFF
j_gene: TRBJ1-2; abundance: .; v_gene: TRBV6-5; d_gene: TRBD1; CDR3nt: TGTGCCAGCAGTTCAAGGGGGCCAGACTATGGCTACACCTTC; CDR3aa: CASSSRGPDYGYTF
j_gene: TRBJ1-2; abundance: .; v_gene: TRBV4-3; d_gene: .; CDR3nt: TGCGCCAGCAGCCAAGAGGGGGGGTCGGGCGACGCCTACACCTTC; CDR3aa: CASSQEGGSGDAYTF
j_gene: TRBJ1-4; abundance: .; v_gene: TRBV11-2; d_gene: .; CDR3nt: TGTGCCAGCAGCTTAGAGGGACTAGCTAATGAAAAACTGTTTTTT; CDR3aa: CASSLEGLANEKLFF
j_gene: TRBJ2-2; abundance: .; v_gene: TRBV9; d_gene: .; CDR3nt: TGTGCCAGCAGCGTTTGGGGTTCCGGGGAGCTGTTTTTT; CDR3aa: CASSVWGSGELFF
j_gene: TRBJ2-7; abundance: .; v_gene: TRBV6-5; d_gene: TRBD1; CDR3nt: TGTGCCAGCAGAACCGGTGGGACAGGGTCTGACGAGCAGTACTTC; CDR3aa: CASRTGGTGSDEQYF
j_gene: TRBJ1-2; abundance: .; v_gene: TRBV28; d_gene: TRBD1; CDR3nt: TGTGCCAGCAGTTCGGCAGGGGGGGCCTATGGCTACACCTTC; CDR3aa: CASSSAGGAYGYTF
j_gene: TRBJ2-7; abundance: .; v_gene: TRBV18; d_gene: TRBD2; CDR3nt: TGTGCCAGCTCACTAGCGGGGAACTACGAGCAGTACTTC; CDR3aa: CASSLAGNYEQYF
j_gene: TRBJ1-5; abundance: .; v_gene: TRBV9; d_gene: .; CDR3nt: TGTGCCAGCGGCGGGAATAATCAGCCCCAGCATTTT; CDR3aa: CASGGNNQPQHF
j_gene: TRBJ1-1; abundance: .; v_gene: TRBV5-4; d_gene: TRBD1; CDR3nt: TGTGCCAGCAGTCGGGGACAGGGACGAAGGAACACTGAAGCTTTCTTT; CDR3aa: CASSRGQGRRNTEAFF
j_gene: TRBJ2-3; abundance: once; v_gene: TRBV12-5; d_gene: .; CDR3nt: TGTGCTAGTGGTCCCGAGACTAGCACAGATACGCAGTATTTT; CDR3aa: CASGPETSTDTQYF
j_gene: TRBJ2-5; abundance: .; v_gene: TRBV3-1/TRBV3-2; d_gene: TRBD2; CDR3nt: TGTGCCAGCAGCCCCTCAGCGGGGGGATATCAAGAGACCCAGTACTTC; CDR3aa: CASSPSAGGYQETQYF
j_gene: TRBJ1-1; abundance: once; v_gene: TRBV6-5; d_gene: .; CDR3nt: TGTGCCAGCAACAACCCGGCTGGGGGGCGGGCTGAAGCTTTCTTT; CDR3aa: CASNNPAGGRAEAFF
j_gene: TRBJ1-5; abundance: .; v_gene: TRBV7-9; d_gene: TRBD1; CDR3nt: TGTGCCAGCAGCCCCCGGGACAGGGGACCCAATCAGCCCCAGCATTTT; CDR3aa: CASSPRDRGPNQPQHF
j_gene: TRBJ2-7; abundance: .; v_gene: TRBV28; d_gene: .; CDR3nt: TGTGCCAGCAGCCGAAAAGGGTCGGGAGTGCGCGAGCAGTACTTC; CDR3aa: CASSRKGSGVREQYF
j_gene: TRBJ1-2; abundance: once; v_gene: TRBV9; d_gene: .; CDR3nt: TGTGCCAGCAGCGCCGGGGGTCTCGGGGACTATGGCTACACCTTC; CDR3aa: CASSAGGLGDYGYTF